Listed here are 19 T cell receptor beta chains from one sample, sequenced in a study of T cells in Graves' hyperthyroidism and ophthalmopathy (dated by TCRdb to between 2018 and 2020). To prepare the library, multiplex PCR was applied. TCRdb shows the sequencer as Illumina HiSeq 2000. Amplification of TCR beta CDR3 regions was carried out from RNA transcripts. The TCR CDR3 was subjected to a first round of RT-PCR using the HTBI primer set and the Qiagen OneStep RT-PCR kit. Using fastp at Q25 and MiXCR, TCRdb reprocessed the public reads and kept productive beta chains. Here each entry gathers all rows of one CDR3 protein and keeps the most common genes and DNA. The sample table records roughly 500,000 distinct CDR3 sequences; approximately 14% of these occur just once. In total, the top ten clones hold 5% to 7% of the sample. Sequenced sample: blood. Source of these receptors: a woman in her 30s with Graves' hyperthyroidism that later progressed to Graves' ophthalmopathy.

This clonotype was counted at least ten times. The rearrangement links TRBV6-2 or TRBV6-3 to TRBJ1-6; D gene unclear. The CDR3 consists of 14 residues. Per germline, CDR1 MNHEY and CDR2 SVGEGT. Trimming took off 6 bases at V and 8 bases at J, with 14 bases between the two ends. The CDR3 DNA sequence: TGTGCCAGCAGGGGAGCGCCCTTACATTCACCCCTCCACTTT. It yields the protein CASRGAPLHSPLHF.

This clonotype appeared many times. The rearrangement joins TRBV10-3 to TRBJ2-5; 8 bases match TRBD1. CDR1 is ENHRY and CDR2 is SYGVKD in the germline V gene. V gave up 6 bases and J gave up 6 bases; unmatched junction bases: 6. The CDR3 spans 13 residues. The CDR3 sequence is CAISGQGGQTQYF. CDR3 DNA sequence: TGTGCCATCAGCGGACAGGGCGGACAGACCCAGTACTTC.

The V call is TRBV12-3 or TRBV12-4, the J call TRBJ1-2, with no clear D. This CDR3 is built from 13 residues. With 6 bases removed from V and 4 bases from J, the gap between germline ends came to 12 bases. This CDR3 reads CASSDGRSYGYTF. The DNA for the CDR3 is TGTGCCAGCAGCGACGGCAGGTCCTATGGCTACACCTTC.

The chain carries TRBV20-1 and TRBJ2-1; 9 bases fit TRBD2. The junction had 9 bases not matched to a gene; V was cut back by 0 bases and J by 0 bases. The CDR3 is 18 amino acids. CDR1 is DFQATT, CDR2 SNEGSKA, per germline (reference sequence). The CDR3 sequence is CSARDLASGTSSYNEQFF. CDR3 DNA sequence: TGCAGTGCTAGAGATTTGGCTAGCGGGACCAGCTCCTACAATGAGCAGTTCTTC.

This clonotype has ten or more counts. This sequence joins TRBV14 and TRBJ2-3, with 10 positions matching TRBD2. The CDR3 runs 16 residues. The trim removed 8 bases at V and 2 bases at J, leaving 10 bases unmatched. Germline V CDR1 and CDR2: SGHDN, FVKESK. In nucleotides, the CDR3 is TGTGCCAGCGACAGCCATAGCGGGAGGCCCACAGATACGCAGTATTTT. Translating it yields CASDSHSGRPTDTQYF. The entire variable domain, with the rest obtained from reference TRBV14 and TRBJ2-3, is as follows: EAGVTQFPSHSVIEKGQTVTLRCDPISGHDNLYWYRRVMGKEIKFLLHFVKESKQDESGMPNNRFLAERTGGTYSTLKVQPAELEDSGVYFCASDSHSGRPTDTQYFGPGTRLTVL.

This clonotype was found a few times. The CDR3 loop is CASGLPDRGNYGYTF. The CDR3 coding sequence is TGTGCTAGTGGTCTTCCGGACAGGGGCAACTATGGCTACACCTTC. The V call is TRBV12-5, the J call TRBJ1-2, with 9 bases aligning to TRBD1. Germline loops: CDR1 LGHNT, CDR2 FRNRAP. The junction had 6 bases not matched to a gene; V was cut back by 5 bases and J by 2 bases. The length of the CDR3 is 15 residues. Looking up the rest from reference TRBV12-5 and TRBJ1-2 gives the full variable domain: DARVTQTPRHKVTEMGQEVTMRCQPILGHNTVFWYRQTMMQGLELLAYFRNRAPLDDSGMPKDRFSAEMPDATLATLKIQPSEPRDSAVYFCASGLPDRGNYGYTFGSGTRLTVV.

The rearrangement joins TRBV11-2 to TRBJ2-3; D possibly corresponds to TRBD2 (5 bases). Germline values: CDR1 SGHAT, CDR2 FQNNGV. The CDR3 runs 18 residues. Trimming took off 5 bases at V and 0 bases at J, with 21 bases between the two ends. The CDR3 reads CASSTQEASLFSTDTQYF. The CDR3 DNA reads TGTGCCAGCAGCACCCAGGAGGCCAGCTTGTTTAGCACAGATACGCAGTATTTT. Using reference TRBV11-2 and TRBJ2-3 for the parts outside the CDR3, the full variable domain is EAGVAQSPRYKIIEKRQSVAFWCNPISGHATLYWYQQILGQGPKLLIQFQNNGVVDDSQLPKDRFSAERLKGVDSTLKIQPAKLEDSAVYLCASSTQEASLFSTDTQYFGPGTRLTVL.

This clonotype was seen many times. The chain is built from TRBV12-3 or TRBV12-4 and TRBJ1-5; TRBD1 might be the D (6 bases). Trimming stripped 0 bases from V and 4 bases from J, with 7 bases between. The CDR3 runs 14 residues. The CDR3 coding sequence is TGTGCCAGCAGTTTAGCGACAGGTAATCAGCCCCAGCATTTT. This codes for CASSLATGNQPQHF.

The V call is TRBV9, the J call TRBJ1-6; no definite D call. Trimming shortened V by 4 bases and J by 8 bases, and 7 bases separated the two germline ends. The CDR3 length is 12 residues. Germline-derived CDR1 and CDR2 are SGDLS and YYNGEE. CDR3 nucleotide sequence: TGTGCCAGCAGCCCCCGGGATTCACCCCTCCACTTT. Residues: CASSPRDSPLHF. Full variable domain (remainder filled in from reference TRBV9 and TRBJ1-6): DSGVTQTPKHLITATGQRVTLRCSPRSGDLSVYWYQQSLDQGLQFLIQYYNGEERAKGNILERFSAQQFPDLHSELNLSSLELGDSALYFCASSPRDSPLHFGNGTRLTVT.

This clonotype was seen many times. V and J are TRBV6-1 and TRBJ2-3; 12 positions agree with TRBD1. There are 16 residues in the CDR3. J gave up 2 bases and V 6 bases, and 6 bases lay outside the gene matches. The germline V gene has CDR1 MNHNS and CDR2 SASEGT. This CDR3 is CASSAGQGANTDTQYF. The CDR3 region has the DNA TGTGCCAGCAGCGCGGGACAGGGGGCAAACACAGATACGCAGTATTTT.

This clonotype was seen repeatedly, ten times or more. This sequence joins TRBV6-1 and TRBJ2-2; D is unresolved. Germline V CDR1 and CDR2: MNHNS, SASEGT. Trimming removed 6 bases at V and 0 bases at J, with 17 bases between. This CDR3 has 17 residues. CDR3 nucleotide sequence: TGTGCCAGCAGCCCCTCCCCAAGGGATGCGAACACCGGGGAGCTGTTTTTT. Its translation is CASSPSPRDANTGELFF.

The rearrangement links TRBV12-3 or TRBV12-4 to TRBJ1-5, with 10 bases that match TRBD1. V gave up 6 bases and J gave up 2 bases; unmatched junction bases: 13. The CDR3 has 18 amino acids. CDR3 DNA: TGTGCCAGCAGCAGTCTTACGGTGACAGGGGGCGGCAATCAGCCCCAGCATTTT. Encoded protein: CASSSLTVTGGGNQPQHF.

This clonotype was recorded many times. This chain connects TRBV20-1 to TRBJ1-2; TRBD1 aligns across 7 bases. CDR3 size: 14 residues. The V segment lost 5 bases and the J segment 7 bases; nucleotides outside the gene matches: 13. The V gene's germline CDR1 is DFQATT and CDR2 SNEGSKA (reference sequence). Here the CDR3 reads CSAPPTGRGGGYTF. The CDR3 DNA sequence: TGCAGTGCTCCACCGACAGGGAGGGGAGGTGGCTACACCTTC.

This clonotype was counted ten times or more. V gene TRBV7-8 combines with J gene TRBJ1-6; possibly TRBD1 for D (6 bases). The germline V gene has CDR1 SGHVS and CDR2 FQNEAQ. V lost 5 bases and J lost 8, with 13 bases in between. CDR3 length: 14 amino acids. CDR3 coding DNA: TGTGCCAGCAGCATCAGACAGGAGGATTCACCCCTCCACTTT. This codes for CASSIRQEDSPLHF.

This clonotype was seen more than once but under ten times. The V gene is TRBV6-1, the J gene TRBJ2-3; 10 bases map to TRBD2. CDR3 length: 14 amino acids. CDR1 and CDR2 from the germline V gene are MNHNS and SASEGT. J was trimmed by 4 bases and V by 7 bases; bases with no gene match: 5. Here the CDR3 reads CASNKAGGADTQYF. The CDR3 nucleotides read TGTGCCAGCAACAAAGCGGGAGGGGCAGATACGCAGTATTTT.

This clonotype was seen repeatedly, ten times or more. CDR3 region: CASSPGGLTYGYTF. The DNA of the CDR3 is TGTGCCAGCAGTCCGGGTGGGCTGACCTATGGCTACACCTTC. The V gene is TRBV12-3 or TRBV12-4, the J gene TRBJ1-2; D remains unclear. This CDR3 has 14 residues. The V gene lost 5 bases and the J gene lost 4 bases, with 14 bases spanning the gap.

The gene calls are TRBV4-3 and TRBJ2-1, with D maybe TRBD2 (6 bases). The germline V gene encodes CDR1 LGHNA and CDR2 YSLEER. V was clipped by 1 base and J by 0 bases, with 13 bases between them. This CDR3 is built from 17 residues. CDR3 sequence reads: CASSQAVGGNSYNEQFF. The CDR3, as DNA: TGCGCCAGCAGCCAAGCTGTAGGAGGGAACTCCTACAATGAGCAGTTCTTC.

Comment on this clonotype: One junction end disagrees with the germline gene, perhaps due to a read error. The rearrangement links TRBV12-3 or TRBV12-4 to TRBJ1-3; tentatively, D is TRBD1 (5 bases). The CDR3 is 16 residues long. The CDR3: CATSRSTVLVGNTIYF. In nucleotides, the CDR3 is TGTGCCACCAGTCGATCGACAGTTCTGGTTGGAAACACCATATATTTT.

CDR3 coding DNA: TGTGCCAGTAGTTATGGAGGGACAGGGGGTACCATATATTTT. Its translation is CASSYGGTGGTIYF. This sequence joins TRBV19 and TRBJ1-3, with 11 bases fitting TRBD1. CDR1 LNHDA and CDR2 SQIVND come from the germline V gene (reference sequence). V shed 5 bases, J shed 10 bases, and the junction held 7 bases outside the gene matches. This CDR3 comprises 14 residues.